Listed below are T cell receptor beta chains from one sample, sequenced in a study of response to subunit inactivated influenza vaccine. TCRdb fed the RT-PCR reads into MiXCR, producing one record per CDR3 protein. The repertoire holds over 400,000 distinct CDR3 sequences, with over 9.5% as singletons. The sample in question was PBMCs from blood, obtained 40 to 50 days after vaccination. The receptors stem from a man over 45 who received an inactivated influenza vaccine. Each CDR3 is given with its conserved first and last residue. Clone sizes are given selectively: once, few, many, or a class where the clone is expanded.

-,TRBV6-1,CASTQPGRNSPLHF
many,TRBV20-1,CSARGGSGGDEQYF
few,TRBV7-8,CASSADREVAQETQYF
-,TRBV20-1,CSARATHFLADHPDTQYF
few,TRBV11-2,CASSFPAGGVNGANVLTF
few,TRBV5-1,CASSLPDWETQYF
many,TRBV12-3/TRBV12-4,CASRAGRYSYEQYF
few,TRBV24-1,CATSAGRSEQYF
few,TRBV15,CATSPRGGGNEQFF
few,TRBV20-1,CSAVPPGTTYNEQFF
many,TRBV12-3/TRBV12-4,CASSAGGYEQYF